The subject of this entry is one TCR beta chain. The data are from a study of OX40 agonist ivuxolimab in advanced cancers. The protocol was immunoSEQ multiplex PCR, while the TCRdb copy is restricted to in-frame clones and leaves out a portion. The sample shows 96,000 or so clones, about 84% of them seen only once. Systemic immunosuppression or autoimmune disease history was grounds to exclude patients. The germline gives CDR1 SGHTS, CDR2 YDEGEE. The CDR3 runs 15 residues. V lost 3 bases to trimming and J lost 5 bases; unmatched junction nucleotides: 8. This chain connects TRBV5-8 to TRBJ1-2; the match to TRBD1 covers 9 bases. The receptor comes from an adult with an advanced solid tumor such as melanoma, head and neck, liver or kidney cancer. The sequences come from CD4+ or CD8+ T cells sorted from blood, collected in a trial of the OX40 agonist ivuxolimab. In DNA form, the CDR3 reads TGTGCCAGCAGCTCTCCGGGACAGGGCCCTTATGGCTACACCTTC. Translated, it gives CASSSPGQGPYGYTF.